This entry features one TCR beta chain sequence. Antigen: not known. The data belong to a study of cytotoxic CD8 clonotypes in ibrutinib-treated CLL. On the study more broadly: Patient counts were 11 relapsed/refractory, some 16 treatment-naive and some 17 IGHV unmutated.

Germline assignment: CDR1 ENHRY and CDR2 SYGVKD. The ends were cut back, 6 bases at V and 0 bases at J, with 9 bases in the middle. The CDR3 has 13 amino acids. Study results and limitations: In comparison with age-matched healthy donors, baseline clonality was higher and tracked circulating CD8+ T-cell counts. Samples were collected at differing times from sustained-remission and progressing patients. Rare overall, public clonotypes shrank or held steady under therapy.

TCRdb keeps only in-frame clones here, not all; method: immunoSEQ multiplex PCR. The sample carries roughly 250,000 clones, about three quarters recorded once. V usage is TRBV10-3 and J usage is TRBJ2-7; D unclear. The sample here was PBMCs, taken after 24 months of ibrutinib treatment. The TCR originated in a human donor with chronic lymphocytic leukemia. CDR3: CAISPIDSYEQYF. In DNA, the CDR3 is TGTGCCATCAGCCCAATTGACTCCTACGAGCAGTACTTC.